The next 12 T cell receptor beta chains were all read from a single sample in a study of blood T cell repertoires in COVID-19 (dated by TCRdb to the early 2020s). Library method: the immunoSEQ multiplex PCR assay. This immuneACCESS table, as held by TCRdb, lists in-frame sequences with V and J called but not all clones. Of the missing ones, under half trace to an unresolved V gene in checked studies; the others have no known cause. In this sample the table shows hundreds of thousands of clones, about nine tenths of which occur a single time. The top ten hold roughly 5% of the sample. Sequencing was done on a sample of PBMCs or T cells enriched from blood (not recorded which). The source is a man aged 55 to 70 who had recovered from COVID-19.

This clone was recorded a few times. The chain recombines TRBV28 with TRBJ2-7; 9 bases line up with TRBD2. The CDR3 runs to 14 residues. Trimming removed 10 bases from V and 2 bases from J; junction bases left unmatched: 9. Per the germline V gene, CDR1 is MDHEN and CDR2 is SYDVKM. The CDR3 nucleotides read TGTGCCACCACCCCGGGACTAGCAGCCTACGAGCAGTACTTC. This translates into CATTPGLAAYEQYF.

The J gene is TRBJ2-5, the V gene TRBV2; 8 bases agree with TRBD1. V was pared by 5 bases and J by 4 bases, with 9 bases of the junction left unmatched. Germline V CDR1 and CDR2: SNHLY, FYNNEI. The CDR3 totals 15 residues. The CDR3 nucleotides read TGTGCCAGCAGTTACCAGGGGGCGCACGTAGAGACCCAGTACTTC. Translated: CASSYQGAHVETQYF.

The V and J genes are TRBV9 and TRBJ2-1; maybe TRBD2 (6 bases). This CDR3 has 15 residues. Germline CDR1 reads SGDLS; CDR2 reads YYNGEE. Trimming took 0 bases from V and 4 from J, leaving 11 bases between them. CDR3 region: CASSVGGSGYNEQFF. The CDR3 DNA reads as TGTGCCAGCAGCGTAGGTGGTAGCGGATACAATGAGCAGTTCTTC. Full variable domain (rest looked up from reference TRBV9 and TRBJ2-1): DSGVTQTPKHLITATGQRVTLRCSPRSGDLSVYWYQQSLDQGLQFLIQYYNGEERAKGNILERFSAQQFPDLHSELNLSSLELGDSALYFCASSVGGSGYNEQFFGPGTRLTVL.

This chain uses TRBV6-4 with TRBJ2-3; 8 nucleotides agree with TRBD2. CDR1 is MRHNA and CDR2 is SNTAGT in the germline V gene. The length of the CDR3 is 14 residues. Trimming took 3 bases from V and 1 from J; bases not matched to a gene: 0. The CDR3 DNA sequence: TGTGCCAGCAGTGAGACTAGCGGCACAGATACGCAGTATTTT. Translating it yields CASSETSGTDTQYF.

The rearrangement uses TRBV6-5 and TRBJ2-7; D not certain. CDR1 is MNHEY and CDR2 is SVGAGI in the germline V gene. This CDR3 is built from 14 residues. Trimming took off 4 bases at V and 2 bases at J, with 12 bases between the two ends. The CDR3 DNA reads as TGTGCCAGCAGTTTCCTACAGACCACCTACGAGCAGTACTTC. The encoded protein is CASSFLQTTYEQYF.

The chain recombines TRBV4-2 with TRBJ1-1, with 10 positions matching TRBD1. The CDR3 length is 17 residues. From germline, CDR1 is LGHNA and CDR2 YNFKEQ. The ends lost 2 bases at V and 1 base at J; junction bases unmatched: 7. CDR3 sequence: CASSQPRDRGPNTEAFF. CDR3 bases: TGTGCCAGCAGCCAACCACGGGACAGGGGCCCGAACACTGAAGCTTTCTTT.

This chain connects TRBV7-6 to TRBJ2-7; 9 positions match TRBD1. V lost 5 bases to trimming and J lost 4 bases; unmatched junction nucleotides: 6. The CDR3 extends over 14 amino acids. CDR1 and CDR2 (germline): SGHVS, FNYEAQ. The CDR3 DNA reads as TGTGCCAGCAGCCCGAACAGGGGGCCTTACGAGCAGTACTTC. This gives the protein CASSPNRGPYEQYF.

V and J are TRBV7-9 and TRBJ1-4, with TRBD1 matching over 10 bases. The CDR3 has 16 residues. Trimming removed 3 bases from V and 2 bases from J; junction bases left unmatched: 3. Germline CDR1 and CDR2: SEHNR and FQNEAQ (reference sequence). Written as DNA, the CDR3 is TGTGCCAGCAGCTTCGGACAGGGGGGGACTAATGAAAAACTGTTTTTT. It is translated as CASSFGQGGTNEKLFF.

This clone appeared once. This rearrangement joins TRBV19 to TRBJ1-2; D call uncertain. The CDR3 sequence is 14 residues long. Between the trimmed V and J ends, which lost 7 bases and 8 bases, there was a span of 20 bases. Per germline, CDR1 LNHDA and CDR2 SQIVND (reference sequence). The CDR3 loop reads CASTPGVTYEGYTF. CDR3 DNA: TGTGCCAGTACTCCCGGGGTGACATATGAGGGCTACACCTTC.

The chain recombines TRBV2 with TRBJ1-2; 9 bases map to TRBD1. Germline values: CDR1 SNHLY, CDR2 FYNNEI. This CDR3 is built from 19 residues. V dropped 6 bases and J dropped 1; count of bases not matched to a gene: 18. The CDR3 DNA is TGTGCCAGCAGCCAGCCCACAGGGGGCCGGGGAAGAGGTAACTATGGCTACACCTTC. Encoded protein: CASSQPTGGRGRGNYGYTF. Full variable domain (missing parts from reference TRBV2 and TRBJ1-2): EPEVTQTPSHQVTQMGQEVILRCVPISNHLYFYWYRQILGQKVEFLVSFYNNEISEKSEIFDDQFSVERPDGSNFTLKIRSTKLEDSAMYFCASSQPTGGRGRGNYGYTFGSGTRLTVV.

This chain uses TRBV6-5 with TRBJ2-7; the match to TRBD1 covers 7 bases. The CDR3 has 14 residues. Trimming took 6 bases from V and 3 from J; bases not matched to a gene: 8. Germline CDR1 is MNHEY and CDR2 is SVGAGI. As DNA, the CDR3 is TGTGCCAGCAGACTGGGCAGGGGGATCTACGAGCAGTACTTC. This codes for CASRLGRGIYEQYF.

Notes on this clone: This sample includes further DNA sequences coding for the same CDR3. The rearrangement uses TRBV19 and TRBJ1-1; no firm D call. CDR1 and CDR2 (germline): LNHDA, SQIVND (reference sequence). This CDR3 is built from 12 residues. V was clipped by 0 bases and J by 5 bases, with 4 bases between them. CDR3 loop: CASSIDLTEAFF. In DNA, the CDR3 is TGTGCCAGTAGTATAGATCTTACTGAAGCTTTCTTT.